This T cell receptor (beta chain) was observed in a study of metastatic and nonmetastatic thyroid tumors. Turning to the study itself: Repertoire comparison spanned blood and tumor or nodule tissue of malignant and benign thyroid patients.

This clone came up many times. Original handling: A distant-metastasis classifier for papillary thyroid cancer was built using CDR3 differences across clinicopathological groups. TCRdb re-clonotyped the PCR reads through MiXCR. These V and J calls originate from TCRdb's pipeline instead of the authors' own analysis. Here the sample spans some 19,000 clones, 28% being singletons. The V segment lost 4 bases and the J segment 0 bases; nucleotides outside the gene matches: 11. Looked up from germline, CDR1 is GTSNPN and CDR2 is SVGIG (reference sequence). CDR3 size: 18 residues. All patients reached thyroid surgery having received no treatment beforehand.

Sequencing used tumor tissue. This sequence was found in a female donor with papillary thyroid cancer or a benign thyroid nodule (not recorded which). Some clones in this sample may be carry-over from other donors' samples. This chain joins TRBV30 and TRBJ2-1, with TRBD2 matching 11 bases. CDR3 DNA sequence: TGTGCCTGGAACGGGGGGACTAGCGGAAAGAGCTCCTACAATGAGCAGTTCTTC. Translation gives CAWNGGTSGKSSYNEQFF.